This T cell receptor (beta chain) was obtained from a study of regulatory T cells in long-lasting Graves disease. Study results and caveats: There were preferences for TRBV28, TRBJ1-2 and TRBJ2-5 in persistent disease.

Concerning this clonotype: Its antigen is still unknown.

Time point defined: newly diagnosed GD, antithyroid drugs for less than 3 months. Following extraction of RNA from PBMCs, that RNA was used to make the TCR library. The authors diagnosed Graves' disease using American Thyroid Association guidelines. Patients came through an endocrinology department, and that department was in Xi'an, China. Trimming removed 0 bases at V and 2 bases at J, with 7 bases between. From germline, CDR1 is SGHTA and CDR2 FQGTGA. The CDR3 has 14 residues. To make TCR beta libraries, researchers used iRepertoire HTBI primers and Arm-PCR of CDR3 regions. TCRdb called the multiplex PCR reads again in MiXCR, with one record for every CDR3 protein. The data contain more than 450,000 distinct CDR3 sequences, under 20% of them singletons. This same sample was also part of a study on T cells in Graves' hyperthyroidism and ophthalmopathy. Per that paper: Uncontrolled infection, other autoimmune disease, pregnancy or lactation excluded patients.

V usage is TRBV7-3 and J usage is TRBJ2-5; D gene ambiguous. This TCR was sampled from a man aged 40-55 years with Graves disease. The material was peripheral blood mononuclear cells (PBMCs), obtained at new diagnosis, from a patient treated with antithyroid drugs. This chain's CDR3 is CASSLTPWQETQYF. CDR3 coding DNA: TGTGCCAGCAGCTTAACCCCCTGGCAAGAGACCCAGTACTTC.